This T cell receptor (beta chain) was captured by sequencing in a study of cytomegalovirus exposure and HLA in healthy donors. CDR1 and CDR2 (germline): MNHNS, SASEGT. The CDR3 extends over 14 amino acids. Trimming cost V 6 bases and J 3 bases, with 14 bases left between them. Details on this clone: Antigen: not known.

Study-wide findings and caveats: Reported findings show TCR beta sequences accurately forecast HLA-A and HLA-B alleles in most subjects.

Use of 60 Vbeta and 13 Jbeta primers characterized the PCR. Sequencing used immunoSEQ multiplex PCR; TCRdb keeps in-frame clones, though not all of them. The sample consists of 85,000 to 100,000 clones, more than 75% of them appearing once. The V and J genes are TRBV6-1 and TRBJ1-1, with unresolved D. The receptor's source is a man younger than 45 in good health and CMV-seropositive. The specimen sequenced was PBMCs. The CDR3: CASRERPRDTEAFF. The CDR3 bases are TGTGCCAGCAGGGAGAGGCCCCGGGACACTGAAGCTTTCTTT.